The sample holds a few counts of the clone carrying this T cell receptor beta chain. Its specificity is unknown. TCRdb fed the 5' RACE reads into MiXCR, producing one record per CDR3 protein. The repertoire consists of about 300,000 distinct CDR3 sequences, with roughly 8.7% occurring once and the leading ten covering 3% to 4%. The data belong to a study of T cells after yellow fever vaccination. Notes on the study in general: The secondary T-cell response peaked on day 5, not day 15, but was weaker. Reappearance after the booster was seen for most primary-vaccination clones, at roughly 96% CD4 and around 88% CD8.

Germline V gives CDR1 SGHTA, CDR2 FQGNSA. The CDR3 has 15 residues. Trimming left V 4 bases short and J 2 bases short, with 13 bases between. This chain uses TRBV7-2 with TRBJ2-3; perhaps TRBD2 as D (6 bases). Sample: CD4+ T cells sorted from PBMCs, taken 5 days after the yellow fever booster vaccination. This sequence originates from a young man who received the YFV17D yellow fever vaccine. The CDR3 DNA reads TGTGCCAGCAGCTCCGGTAGCGGCCCCACAGATACGCAGTATTTT. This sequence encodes CASSSGSGPTDTQYF. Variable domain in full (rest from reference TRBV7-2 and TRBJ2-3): GAGVSQSPSNKVTEKGKDVELRCDPISGHTALYWYRQSLGQGLEFLIYFQGNSAPDKSGLPSDRFSAERTGGSVSTLTIQRTQQEDSAVYLCASSSGSGPTDTQYFGPGTRLTVL.